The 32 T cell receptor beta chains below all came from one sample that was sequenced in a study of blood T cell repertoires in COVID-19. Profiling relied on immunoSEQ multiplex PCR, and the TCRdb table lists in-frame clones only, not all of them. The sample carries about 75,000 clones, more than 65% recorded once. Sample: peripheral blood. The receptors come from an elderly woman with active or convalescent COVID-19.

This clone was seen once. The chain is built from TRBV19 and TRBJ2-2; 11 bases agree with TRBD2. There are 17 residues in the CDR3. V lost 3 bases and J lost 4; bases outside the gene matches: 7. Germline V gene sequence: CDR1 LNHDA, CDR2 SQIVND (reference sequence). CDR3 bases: TGTGCCAGTAGTATCCTTAGCGGGGGGGCAAGCACCGGGGAGCTGTTTTTT. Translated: CASSILSGGASTGELFF.

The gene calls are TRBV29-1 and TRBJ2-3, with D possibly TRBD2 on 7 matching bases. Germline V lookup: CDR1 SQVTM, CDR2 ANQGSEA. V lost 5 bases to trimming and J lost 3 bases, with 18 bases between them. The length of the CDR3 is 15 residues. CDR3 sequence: CSVQTGGLGTDTQYF. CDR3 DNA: TGCAGCGTTCAGACGGGGGGCTTGGGGACAGATACGCAGTATTTT.

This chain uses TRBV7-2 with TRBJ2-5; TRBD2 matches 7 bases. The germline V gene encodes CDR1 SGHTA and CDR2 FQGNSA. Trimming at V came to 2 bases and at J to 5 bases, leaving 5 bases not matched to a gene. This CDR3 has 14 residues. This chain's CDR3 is CASSLYSSGETQYF. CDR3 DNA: TGTGCCAGCAGCTTATATTCTAGCGGTGAGACCCAGTACTTC.

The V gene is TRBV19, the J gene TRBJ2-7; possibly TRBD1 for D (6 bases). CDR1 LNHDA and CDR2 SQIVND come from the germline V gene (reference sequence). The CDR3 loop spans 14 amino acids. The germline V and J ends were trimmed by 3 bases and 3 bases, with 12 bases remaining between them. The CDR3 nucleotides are TGTGCCAGTAGTATCAGGGGCTCCAACTACGAGCAGTACTTC. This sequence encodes CASSIRGSNYEQYF.

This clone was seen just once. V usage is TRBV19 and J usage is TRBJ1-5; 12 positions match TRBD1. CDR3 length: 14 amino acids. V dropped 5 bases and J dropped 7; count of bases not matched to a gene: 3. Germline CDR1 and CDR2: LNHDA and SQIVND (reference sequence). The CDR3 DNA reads TGTGCCAGTAGTCGGGACAGGGGGCTCCAGCCCCAGCATTTT. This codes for CASSRDRGLQPQHF.

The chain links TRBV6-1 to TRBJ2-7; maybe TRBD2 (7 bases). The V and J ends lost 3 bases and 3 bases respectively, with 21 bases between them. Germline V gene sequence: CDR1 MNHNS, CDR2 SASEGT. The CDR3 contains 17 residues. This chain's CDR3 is CASSDQIRGALFYEQYF. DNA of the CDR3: TGTGCCAGCAGTGATCAGATCCGGGGGGCCCTTTTCTACGAGCAGTACTTC.

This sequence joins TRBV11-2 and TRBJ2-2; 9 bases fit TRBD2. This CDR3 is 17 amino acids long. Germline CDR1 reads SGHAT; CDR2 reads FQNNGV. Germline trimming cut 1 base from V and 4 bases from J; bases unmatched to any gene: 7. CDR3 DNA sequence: TGTGCCAGCAGCTTAGTTTCCGTAGCGGGAGTCACCGGGGAGCTGTTTTTT. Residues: CASSLVSVAGVTGELFF.

CDR3 coding DNA: TGCGCCAGCAGCCAAGAGTGGAGGGCTTCCTACAATGAGCAGTTCTTC. Translation: CASSQEWRASYNEQFF. The chain couples TRBV4-3 to TRBJ2-1; D is perhaps TRBD2 (6 bases). The V gene lost 0 bases and the J gene lost 1 base, with 10 bases spanning the gap. Looked up from germline, CDR1 is LGHNA and CDR2 is YSLEER. This CDR3 has 16 amino acids.

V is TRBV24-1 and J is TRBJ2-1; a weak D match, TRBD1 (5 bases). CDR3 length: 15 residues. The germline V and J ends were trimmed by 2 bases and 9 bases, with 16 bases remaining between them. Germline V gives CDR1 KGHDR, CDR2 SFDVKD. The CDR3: CATSDSKQAKGEQFF. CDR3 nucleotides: TGTGCCACCAGTGATTCAAAACAGGCGAAGGGTGAGCAGTTCTTC.

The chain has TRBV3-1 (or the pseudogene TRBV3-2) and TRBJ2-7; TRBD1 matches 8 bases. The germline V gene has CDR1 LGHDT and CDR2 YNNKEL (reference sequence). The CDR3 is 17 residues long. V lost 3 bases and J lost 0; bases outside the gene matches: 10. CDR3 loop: CASSQDYLTGASYEQYF. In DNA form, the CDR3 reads TGTGCCAGCAGCCAGGATTACCTGACAGGGGCCTCCTACGAGCAGTACTTC.

The DNA of the CDR3 is TGTGCCAGTAGTGGACAGGGGGCGCCCTCTGGGGCCAACGTCCTGACTTTC. Amino acid sequence: CASSGQGAPSGANVLTF. The chain employs TRBV19 and TRBJ2-6; 11 bases are shared with TRBD1. Germline trimming cut 5 bases from V and 0 bases from J; bases unmatched to any gene: 3. Germline V gene lookup returns CDR1 LNHDA and CDR2 SQIVND (reference sequence). The CDR3 extends over 17 amino acids.

DNA of the CDR3: TGTGCCAGCAGCCAAGGAACAGGGGGTGTAGTGAACACTGAAGCTTTCTTT. Residues: CASSQGTGGVVNTEAFF. The chain uses TRBV3-1 (or the pseudogene TRBV3-2) and TRBJ1-1; 8 bases match TRBD1. The CDR3 is made up of 17 amino acids. Trimming cost V 1 base and J 0 bases; bases outside gene matches: 7. Germline lookup yields CDR1 LGHDT and CDR2 YNNKEL (reference sequence).

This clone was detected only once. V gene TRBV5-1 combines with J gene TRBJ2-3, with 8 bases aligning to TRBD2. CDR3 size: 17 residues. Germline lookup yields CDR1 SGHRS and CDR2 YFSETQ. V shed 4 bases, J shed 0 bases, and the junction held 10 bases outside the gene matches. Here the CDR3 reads CASSPPSGSHSTDTQYF. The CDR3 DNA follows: TGCGCCAGCAGCCCTCCAAGCGGGAGCCATAGCACAGATACGCAGTATTTT.

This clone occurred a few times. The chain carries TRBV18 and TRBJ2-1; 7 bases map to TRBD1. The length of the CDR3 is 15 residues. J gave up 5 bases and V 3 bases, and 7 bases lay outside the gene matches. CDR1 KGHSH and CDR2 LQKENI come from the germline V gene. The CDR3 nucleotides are TGTGCCAGCTCACCCGACAGGGTCCTTCACAATGAGCAGTTCTTC. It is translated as CASSPDRVLHNEQFF.

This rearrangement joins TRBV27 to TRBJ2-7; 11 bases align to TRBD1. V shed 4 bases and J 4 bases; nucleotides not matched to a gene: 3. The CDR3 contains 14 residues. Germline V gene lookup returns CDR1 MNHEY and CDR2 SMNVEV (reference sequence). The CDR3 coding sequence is TGTGCCAGCAGTTCCGGGACAGGGGGGTACGAGCAGTACTTC. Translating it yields CASSSGTGGYEQYF.

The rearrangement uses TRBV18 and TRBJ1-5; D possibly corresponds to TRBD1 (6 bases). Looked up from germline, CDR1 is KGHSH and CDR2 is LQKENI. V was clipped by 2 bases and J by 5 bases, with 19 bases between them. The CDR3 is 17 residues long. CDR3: CASSPDVLQGLYQPQHF. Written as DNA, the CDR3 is TGTGCCAGCTCACCAGACGTACTACAGGGTTTATATCAGCCCCAGCATTTT.

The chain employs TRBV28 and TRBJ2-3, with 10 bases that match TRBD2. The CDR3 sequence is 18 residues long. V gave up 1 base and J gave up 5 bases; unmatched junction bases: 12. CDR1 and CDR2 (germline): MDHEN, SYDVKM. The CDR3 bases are TGTGCCAGCAGTTTATCTCGGTTAACTAGCGGGAATAGAGATACGCAGTATTTT. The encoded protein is CASSLSRLTSGNRDTQYF.

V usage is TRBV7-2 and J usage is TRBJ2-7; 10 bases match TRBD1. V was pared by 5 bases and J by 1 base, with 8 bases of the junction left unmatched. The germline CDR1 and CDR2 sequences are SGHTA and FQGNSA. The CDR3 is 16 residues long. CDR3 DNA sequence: TGTGCCAGCAGCAAGAGGACAGGGGGTATTTCCTACGAGCAGTACTTC. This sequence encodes CASSKRTGGISYEQYF. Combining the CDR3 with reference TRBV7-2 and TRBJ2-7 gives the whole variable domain GAGVSQSPSNKVTEKGKDVELRCDPISGHTALYWYRQSLGQGLEFLIYFQGNSAPDKSGLPSDRFSAERTGGSVSTLTIQRTQQEDSAVYLCASSKRTGGISYEQYFGPGTRLTVT.

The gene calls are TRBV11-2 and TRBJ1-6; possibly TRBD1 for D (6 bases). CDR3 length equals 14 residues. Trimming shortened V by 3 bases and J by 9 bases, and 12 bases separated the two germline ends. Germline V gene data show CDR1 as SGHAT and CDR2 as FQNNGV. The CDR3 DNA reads TGTGCCAGCAGCTTTGGGGGCATGGGTTCACCCCTCCACTTT. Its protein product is CASSFGGMGSPLHF.

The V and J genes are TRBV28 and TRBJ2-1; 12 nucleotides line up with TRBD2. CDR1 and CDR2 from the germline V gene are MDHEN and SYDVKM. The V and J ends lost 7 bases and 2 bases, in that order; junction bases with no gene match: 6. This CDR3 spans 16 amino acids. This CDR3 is CASTLAGGSAYNEQFF. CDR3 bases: TGTGCCAGCACCCTAGCGGGAGGGAGCGCCTACAATGAGCAGTTCTTC.

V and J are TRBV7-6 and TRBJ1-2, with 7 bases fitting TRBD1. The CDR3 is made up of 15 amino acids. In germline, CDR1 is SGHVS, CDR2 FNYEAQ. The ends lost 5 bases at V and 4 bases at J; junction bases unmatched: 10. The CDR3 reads CASSQYPQGIYGYTF. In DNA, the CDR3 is TGTGCCAGCAGCCAATACCCACAGGGGATCTATGGCTACACCTTC.

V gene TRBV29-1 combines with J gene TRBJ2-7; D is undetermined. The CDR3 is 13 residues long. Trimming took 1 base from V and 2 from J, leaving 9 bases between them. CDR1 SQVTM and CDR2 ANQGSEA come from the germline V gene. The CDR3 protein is CSVEGVSAYEQYF. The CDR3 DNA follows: TGCAGCGTTGAAGGGGTAAGCGCCTACGAGCAGTACTTC.

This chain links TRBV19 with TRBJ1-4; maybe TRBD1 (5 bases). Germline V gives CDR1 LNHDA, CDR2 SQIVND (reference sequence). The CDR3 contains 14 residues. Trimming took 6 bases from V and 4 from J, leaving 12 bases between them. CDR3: CASRDRRGNEKLFF. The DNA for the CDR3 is TGTGCCAGTAGGGATCGGAGGGGTAATGAAAAACTGTTTTTT.

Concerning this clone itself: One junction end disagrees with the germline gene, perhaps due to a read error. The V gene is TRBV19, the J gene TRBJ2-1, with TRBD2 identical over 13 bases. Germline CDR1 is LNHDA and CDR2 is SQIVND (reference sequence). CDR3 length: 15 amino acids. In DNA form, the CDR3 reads TGTGCCAGTAGTGCCCGACTAGCGGGAGGCCCACCGGGGGTCTTC. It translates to CASSARLAGGPPGVF.

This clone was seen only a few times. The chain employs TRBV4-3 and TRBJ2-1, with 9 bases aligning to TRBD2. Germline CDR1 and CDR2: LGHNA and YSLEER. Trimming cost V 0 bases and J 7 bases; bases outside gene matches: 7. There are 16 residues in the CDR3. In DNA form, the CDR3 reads TGCGCCAGCAGCCAAGATGAGCGGGGGGTCACAAATGAGCAGTTCTTC. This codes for CASSQDERGVTNEQFF.

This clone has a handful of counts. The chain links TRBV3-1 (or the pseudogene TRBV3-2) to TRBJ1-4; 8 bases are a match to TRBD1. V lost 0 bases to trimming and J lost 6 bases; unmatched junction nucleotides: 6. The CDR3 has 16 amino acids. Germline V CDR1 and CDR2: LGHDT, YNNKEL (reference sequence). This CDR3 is CASSQETGTGDEKLFF. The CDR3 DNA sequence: TGTGCCAGCAGCCAAGAAACCGGGACAGGAGATGAAAAACTGTTTTTT.

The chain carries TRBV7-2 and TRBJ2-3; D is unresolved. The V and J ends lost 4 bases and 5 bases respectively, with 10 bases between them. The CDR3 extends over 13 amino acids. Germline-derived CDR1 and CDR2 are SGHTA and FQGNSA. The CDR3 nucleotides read TGTGCCAGCAGCTCTCGAGGCGGAGATACGCAGTATTTT. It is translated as CASSSRGGDTQYF.

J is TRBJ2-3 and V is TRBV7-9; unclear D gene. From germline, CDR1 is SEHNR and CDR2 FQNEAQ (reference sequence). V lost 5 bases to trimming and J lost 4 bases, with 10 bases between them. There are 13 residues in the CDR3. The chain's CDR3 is CASSRKSADTQYF. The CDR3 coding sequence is TGTGCCAGCAGCCGAAAATCGGCAGATACGCAGTATTTT.

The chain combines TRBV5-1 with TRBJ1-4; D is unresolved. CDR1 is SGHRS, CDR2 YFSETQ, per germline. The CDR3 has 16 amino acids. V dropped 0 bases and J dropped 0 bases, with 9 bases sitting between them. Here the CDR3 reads CASSLGQAATNEKLFF. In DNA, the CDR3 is TGCGCCAGCAGCTTGGGCCAGGCCGCAACTAATGAAAAACTGTTTTTT.

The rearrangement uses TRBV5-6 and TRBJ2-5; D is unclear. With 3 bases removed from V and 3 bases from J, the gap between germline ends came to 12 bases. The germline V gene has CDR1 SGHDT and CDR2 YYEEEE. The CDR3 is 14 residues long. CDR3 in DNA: TGTGCCAGCAGCTCTTTGGGCGTAGAAGAGACCCAGTACTTC. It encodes CASSSLGVEETQYF.

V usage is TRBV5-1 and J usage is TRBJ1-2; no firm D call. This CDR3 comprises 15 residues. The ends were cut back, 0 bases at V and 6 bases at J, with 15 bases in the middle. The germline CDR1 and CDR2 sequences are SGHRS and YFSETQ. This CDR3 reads CASSLVAGPRDGYTF. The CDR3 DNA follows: TGCGCCAGCAGCTTGGTTGCAGGTCCAAGAGATGGCTACACCTTC.

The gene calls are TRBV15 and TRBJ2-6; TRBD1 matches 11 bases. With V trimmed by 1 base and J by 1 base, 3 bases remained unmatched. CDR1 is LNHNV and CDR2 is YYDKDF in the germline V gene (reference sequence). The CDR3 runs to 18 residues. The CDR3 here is CATSRGGQGASGANVLTF. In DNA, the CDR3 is TGTGCCACCAGCAGAGGTGGACAGGGGGCATCTGGGGCCAACGTCCTGACTTTC.